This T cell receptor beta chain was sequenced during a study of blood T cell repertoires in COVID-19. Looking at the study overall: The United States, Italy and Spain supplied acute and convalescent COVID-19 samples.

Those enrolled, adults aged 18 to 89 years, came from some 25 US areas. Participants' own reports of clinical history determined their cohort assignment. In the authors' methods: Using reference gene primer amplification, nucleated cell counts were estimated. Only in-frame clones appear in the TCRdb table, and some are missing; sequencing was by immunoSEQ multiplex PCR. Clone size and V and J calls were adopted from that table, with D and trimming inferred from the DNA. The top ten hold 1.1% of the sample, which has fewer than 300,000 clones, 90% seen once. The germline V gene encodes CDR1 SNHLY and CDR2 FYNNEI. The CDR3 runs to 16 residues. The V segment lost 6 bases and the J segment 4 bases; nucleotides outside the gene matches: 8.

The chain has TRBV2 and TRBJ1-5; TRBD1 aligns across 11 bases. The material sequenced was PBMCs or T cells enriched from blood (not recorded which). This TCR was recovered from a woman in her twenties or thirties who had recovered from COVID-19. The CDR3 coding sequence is TGTGCCAGCAGGGTTACCGGACAGGGGGCGAATCAGCCCCAGCATTTT. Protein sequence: CASRVTGQGANQPQHF.